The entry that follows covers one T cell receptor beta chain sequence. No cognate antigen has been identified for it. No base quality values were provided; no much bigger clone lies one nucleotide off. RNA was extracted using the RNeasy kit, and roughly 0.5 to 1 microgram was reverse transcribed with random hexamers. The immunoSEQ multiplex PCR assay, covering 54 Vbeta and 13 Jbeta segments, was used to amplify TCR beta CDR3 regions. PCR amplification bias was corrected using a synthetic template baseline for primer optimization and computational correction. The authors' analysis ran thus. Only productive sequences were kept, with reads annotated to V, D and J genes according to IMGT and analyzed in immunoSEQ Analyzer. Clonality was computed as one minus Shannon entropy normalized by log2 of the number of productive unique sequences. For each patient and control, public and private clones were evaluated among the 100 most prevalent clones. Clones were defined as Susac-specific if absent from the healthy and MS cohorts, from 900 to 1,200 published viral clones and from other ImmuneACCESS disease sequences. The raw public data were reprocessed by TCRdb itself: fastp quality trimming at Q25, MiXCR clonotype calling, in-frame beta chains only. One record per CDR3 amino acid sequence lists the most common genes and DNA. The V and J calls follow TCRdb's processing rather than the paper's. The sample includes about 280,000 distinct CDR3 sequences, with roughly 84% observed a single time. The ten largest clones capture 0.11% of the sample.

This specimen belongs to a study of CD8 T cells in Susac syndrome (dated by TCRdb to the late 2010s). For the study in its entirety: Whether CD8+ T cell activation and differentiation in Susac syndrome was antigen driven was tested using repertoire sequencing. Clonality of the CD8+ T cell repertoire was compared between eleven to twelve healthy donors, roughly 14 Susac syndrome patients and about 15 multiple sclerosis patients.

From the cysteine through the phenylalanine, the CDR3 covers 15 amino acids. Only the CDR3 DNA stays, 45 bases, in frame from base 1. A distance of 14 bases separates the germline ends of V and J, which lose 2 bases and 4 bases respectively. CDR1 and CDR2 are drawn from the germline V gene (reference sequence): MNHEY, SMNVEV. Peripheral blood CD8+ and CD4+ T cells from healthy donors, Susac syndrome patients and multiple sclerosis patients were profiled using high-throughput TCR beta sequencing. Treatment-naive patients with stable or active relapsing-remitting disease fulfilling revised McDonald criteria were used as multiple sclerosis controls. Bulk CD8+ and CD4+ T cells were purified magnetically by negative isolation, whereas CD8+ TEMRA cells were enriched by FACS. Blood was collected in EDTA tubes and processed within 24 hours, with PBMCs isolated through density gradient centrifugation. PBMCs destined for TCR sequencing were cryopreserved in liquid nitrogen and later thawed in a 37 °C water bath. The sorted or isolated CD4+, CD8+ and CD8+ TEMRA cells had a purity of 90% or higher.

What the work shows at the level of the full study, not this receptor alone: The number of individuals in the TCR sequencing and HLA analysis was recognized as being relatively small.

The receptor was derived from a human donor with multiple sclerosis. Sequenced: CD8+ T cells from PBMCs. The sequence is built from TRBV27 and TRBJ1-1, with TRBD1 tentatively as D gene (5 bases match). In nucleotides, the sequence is TGTGCCAGCAGTTTAGGGACCCACACTGGCACTGAAGCTTTCTTT. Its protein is CASSLGTHTGTEAFF.